This T cell receptor (beta chain) derives from a study of T-cell memory formation after mild COVID-19. Notes on the study in general: Among clones contracting day 15 to 85, CD4/CD8 was balanced, whereas later expanders leaned CD4+. The appearance of some responding clones in pre-infection memory suggested that cross-reactive memory joined. Contracting CD4+ clones were located mainly in CM and EM, and CD8+ clones in EMRA.

This clonotype was found a few times. The antigen is unknown. TCRalpha and TCRbeta libraries used 5'RACE with constant-segment primers and UMIs. A single record per CDR3 protein comes from TCRdb applying MiXCR to the 5' RACE reads. The data show roughly 310,000 distinct CDR3 sequences, approximately 16% seen once. Sequenced: PBMCs or a T cell subset sorted from them (not recorded which). This sequence was found in a man aged 18 to 35 who had mild COVID-19 (a few samples of this study predate the infection). Cell type and time point are not known.

The CDR3: CASTPGTSGAGDTQYF. CDR3 sequence (DNA): TGTGCCAGCACCCCCGGGACTAGCGGGGCGGGAGATACGCAGTATTTT. This chain connects TRBV6-6 to TRBJ2-3, with TRBD2 matching 13 bases. The CDR3 is 16 amino acids. The germline V gene has CDR1 MNHNY and CDR2 SVGAGI (reference sequence). The ends lost 7 bases at V and 5 bases at J; junction bases unmatched: 9.